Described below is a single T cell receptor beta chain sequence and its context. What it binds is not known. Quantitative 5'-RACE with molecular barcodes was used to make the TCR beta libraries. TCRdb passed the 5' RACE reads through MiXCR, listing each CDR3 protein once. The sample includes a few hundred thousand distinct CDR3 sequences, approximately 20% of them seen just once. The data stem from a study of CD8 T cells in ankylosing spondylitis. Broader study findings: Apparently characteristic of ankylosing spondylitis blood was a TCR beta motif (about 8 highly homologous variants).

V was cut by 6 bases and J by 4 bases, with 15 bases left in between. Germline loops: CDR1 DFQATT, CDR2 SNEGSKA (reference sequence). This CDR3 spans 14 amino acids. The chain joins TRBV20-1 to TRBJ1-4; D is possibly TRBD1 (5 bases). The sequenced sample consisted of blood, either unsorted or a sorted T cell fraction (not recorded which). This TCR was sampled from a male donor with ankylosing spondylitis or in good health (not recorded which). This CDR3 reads CSALPGENNEKLFF. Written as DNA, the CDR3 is TGCAGTGCCCTCCCGGGGGAGAATAATGAAAAACTGTTTTTT.